What follows is one TCR beta chain and its context. Its antigen is unidentified. This sample is part of a study of cytomegalovirus exposure and HLA in healthy donors. The germline V and J ends were trimmed by 0 bases and 1 base, with 12 bases remaining between them. CDR1 is LGHNA and CDR2 is YSLEER in the germline V gene. CDR3 length: 16 amino acids. General study points: Reported results showed that the classifier diagnosed cytomegalovirus status with high specificity and sensitivity. Most TCR sequences were seen very rarely across donors, but some public TCRs occurred in many. In vitro, three CMV-associated chains proved specific for CMV antigens.

Sequencing was performed with immunoSEQ multiplex PCR; in TCRdb, only in-frame clones are kept and a portion is missing. This sample yields 250,000 or so clones, of which more than 75% are seen a single time; around 3% belongs to the top ten. The gene calls are TRBV4-3 and TRBJ1-1; maybe TRBD1 (5 bases). Sequenced input: PBMCs. This TCR derives from a man younger than 30 in good health and CMV-seronegative. CDR3 bases: TGCGCCAGCAGCCAAGATGGCAGGGCGTGGAACACTGAAGCTTTCTTT. Amino acid sequence: CASSQDGRAWNTEAFF.